This T cell receptor beta chain was profiled in a study of cytomegalovirus exposure and HLA in healthy donors. This CDR3 region has 14 residues. Germline CDR1 is SGHNT and CDR2 is YYREEE (reference sequence). J lost 1 base, V lost 2 bases, and 2 bases had no gene match. Both 60 Vbeta primers and 13 Jbeta primers went into the PCR. Method: immunoSEQ multiplex PCR; TCRdb's copy keeps in-frame clones and lacks some. The sample holds 95,000 to 100,000 clones, 65% to 85% seen once. Study observations and caveats: As a later analysis revealed, the rate of TCR association differed by HLA locus, with DRB1 most and HLA-C fewest. The study put around 180 TCR beta chains on its list as cytomegalovirus-associated. Most subjects had HLA-A and HLA-B alleles reportedly predicted accurately by TCR beta sequences. Association of a missense DCLRE1C variant with TCR beta V- and J-gene trimming was reported in a later analysis.

This clone was counted between two and nine times. Its antigen is unidentified. Sequencing used PBMCs. The sequence came from a man over 45 in good health and CMV-seronegative. This chain links TRBV5-4 with TRBJ1-1; 7 bases fit TRBD1. The CDR3 DNA reads TGTGCCAGCAGCTTTCCAGGGGGGAACACTGAAGCTTTCTTT. This gives the protein CASSFPGGNTEAFF. The full variable domain, its missing parts supplied by reference TRBV5-4 and TRBJ1-1, is ETGVTQSPTHLIKTRGQQVTLRCSSQSGHNTVSWYQQALGQGPQFIFQYYREEENGRGNFPPRFSGLQFPNYSSELNVNALELDDSALYLCASSFPGGNTEAFFGQGTRLTVV.